This T cell receptor (beta chain) is from a study of blood T cell repertoires in COVID-19. As for the study in general: The origin of the acute and convalescent COVID-19 samples was the United States, Italy and Spain. PBMCs, B-cell-depleted T cells, or T cells provided the cDNA or gDNA that made up the material.

CDR1 is SGHDN and CDR2 is FVKESK in the germline V gene. CDR3 length: 16 residues. V was clipped by 4 bases and J by 2 bases; unmatched bases: 8. Authors' processing steps: Researchers report that nucleated cell counts were estimated from reference gene primer amplification. The table came from immunoSEQ multiplex PCR; TCRdb's copy has only in-frame clones and leaves some out. D and trimming were read from the DNA, whereas the V and J calls and clone size are those reported in that table. This sample has roughly 340,000 clones; roughly 86% occur once, and the top ten carry about 7.3%. The source is a woman aged 70 to 79 with COVID-19, enrolled during active disease. Material: peripheral blood. This chain uses TRBV14 with TRBJ1-2; 9 bases fit TRBD1. Here the CDR3 DNA reads TGTGCCAGCAGCCCGTTGGACAGGGGACCCAACTATGGCTACACCTTC. This encodes CASSPLDRGPNYGYTF. The full variable domain, completed using reference TRBV14 and TRBJ1-2, is EAGVTQFPSHSVIEKGQTVTLRCDPISGHDNLYWYRRVMGKEIKFLLHFVKESKQDESGMPNNRFLAERTGGTYSTLKVQPAELEDSGVYFCASSPLDRGPNYGYTFGSGTRLTVV.